This T cell receptor (beta chain) is drawn from a study of beta chain features in type 1 diabetes. Study findings and constraints: TCRB CDR3 length was moderately but significantly reduced in all four CD4+ subsets of Type 1 diabetes patients. A closer apparent resemblance between naive, central memory and Treg TCRB repertoires was seen in patients than in healthy donors.

A word on this clone: What it binds is not known.

The CDR3 has 15 amino acids. CDR1 is MDHEN and CDR2 is SYDVKM in the germline V gene. Reverse transcribing all isolated RNA meant expressed TCRB transcripts were sequenced. The method was immunoSEQ multiplex PCR; TCRdb's version includes in-frame clones alone and lacks a portion of them. The sample lists roughly 300,000 clones, approximately 9.9% occurring once. What was sequenced was central memory CD4+ T cells from blood. The sequence came from a man aged 25 to 45 with type 1 diabetes. The V call is TRBV28, the J call TRBJ2-5; tentative D call: TRBD2 (5 bases). The closer fit of TRBJ2-7 to the DNA end suggests the J call may be wrong. CDR3 DNA: TGTGCCAGCAGTTCCGGACTCACTCGGCGGTACGAGCAGTACTTC. The encoded protein is CASSSGLTRRYEQYF.